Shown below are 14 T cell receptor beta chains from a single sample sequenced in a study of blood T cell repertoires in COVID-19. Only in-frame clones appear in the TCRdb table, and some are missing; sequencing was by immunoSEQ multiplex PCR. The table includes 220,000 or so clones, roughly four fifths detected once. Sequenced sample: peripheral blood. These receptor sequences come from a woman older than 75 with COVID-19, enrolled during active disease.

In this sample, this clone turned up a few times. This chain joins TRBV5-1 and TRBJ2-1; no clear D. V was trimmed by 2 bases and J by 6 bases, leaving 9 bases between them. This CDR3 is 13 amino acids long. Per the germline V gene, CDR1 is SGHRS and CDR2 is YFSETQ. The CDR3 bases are TGCGCCAGCAGCTTAGACAACCTCAATGAGCAGTTCTTC. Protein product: CASSLDNLNEQFF.

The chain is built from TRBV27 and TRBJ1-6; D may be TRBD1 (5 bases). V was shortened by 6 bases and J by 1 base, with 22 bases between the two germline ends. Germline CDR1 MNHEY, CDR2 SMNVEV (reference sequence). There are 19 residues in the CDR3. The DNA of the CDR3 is TGTGCCAGCAGCCCGTCCGGGGGAAGCGCTCGTTCCTATAATTCACCCCTCCACTTT. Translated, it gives CASSPSGGSARSYNSPLHF.

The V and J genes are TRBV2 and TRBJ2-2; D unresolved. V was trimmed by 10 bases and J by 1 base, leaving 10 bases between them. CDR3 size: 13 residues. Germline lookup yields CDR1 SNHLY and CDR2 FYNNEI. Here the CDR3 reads CATTTGNTGELFF. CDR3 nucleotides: TGTGCCACCACGACGGGGAACACCGGGGAGCTGTTTTTT.

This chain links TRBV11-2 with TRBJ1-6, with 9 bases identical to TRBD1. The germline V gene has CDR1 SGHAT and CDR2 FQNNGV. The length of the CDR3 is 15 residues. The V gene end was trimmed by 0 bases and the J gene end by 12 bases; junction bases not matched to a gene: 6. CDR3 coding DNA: TGTGCCAGCAGCTTAGATCGGTGGGACAGGGAACCCCTCCACTTT. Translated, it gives CASSLDRWDREPLHF.

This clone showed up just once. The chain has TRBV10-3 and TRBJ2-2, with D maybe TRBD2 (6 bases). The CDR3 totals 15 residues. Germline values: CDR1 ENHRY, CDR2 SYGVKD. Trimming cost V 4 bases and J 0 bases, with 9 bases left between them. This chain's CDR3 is CAISVGLANTGELFF. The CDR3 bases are TGTGCCATCAGTGTGGGACTGGCGAACACCGGGGAGCTGTTTTTT.

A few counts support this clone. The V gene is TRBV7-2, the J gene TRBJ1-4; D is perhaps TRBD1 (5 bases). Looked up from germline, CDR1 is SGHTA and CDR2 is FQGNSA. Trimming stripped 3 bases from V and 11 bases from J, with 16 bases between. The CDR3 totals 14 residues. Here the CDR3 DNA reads TGTGCCAGCAGCTTGGGTGGGGCTGGTGGGAAACTGTTTTTT. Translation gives CASSLGGAGGKLFF.

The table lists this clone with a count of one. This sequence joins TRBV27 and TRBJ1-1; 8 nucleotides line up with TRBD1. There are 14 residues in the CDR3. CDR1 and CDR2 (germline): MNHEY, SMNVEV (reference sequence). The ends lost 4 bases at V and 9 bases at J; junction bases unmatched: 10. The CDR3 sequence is CASSYSSGGKKAFF. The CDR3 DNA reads TGTGCCAGCAGTTACTCTTCAGGGGGCAAAAAAGCTTTCTTT.

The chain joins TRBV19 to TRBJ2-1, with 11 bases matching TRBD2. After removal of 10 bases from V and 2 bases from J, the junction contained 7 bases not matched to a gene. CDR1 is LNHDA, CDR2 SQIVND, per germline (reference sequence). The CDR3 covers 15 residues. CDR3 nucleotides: TGTGCCATACTAGCGGGAGATCCCCCCTACAATGAGCAGTTCTTC. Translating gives CAILAGDPPYNEQFF.

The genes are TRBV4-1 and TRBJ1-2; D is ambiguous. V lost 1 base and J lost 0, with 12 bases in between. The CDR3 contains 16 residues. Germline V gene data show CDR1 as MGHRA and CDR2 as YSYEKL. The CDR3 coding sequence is TGCGCCAGCAGCCAAGGCCCCCCCCGCGCTAACTATGGCTACACCTTC. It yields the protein CASSQGPPRANYGYTF.

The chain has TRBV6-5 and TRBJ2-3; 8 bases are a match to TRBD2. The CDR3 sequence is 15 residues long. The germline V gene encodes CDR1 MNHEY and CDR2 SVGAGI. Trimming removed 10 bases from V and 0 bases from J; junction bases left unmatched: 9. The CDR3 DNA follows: TGTGCCACCTCACGGGCTAGCGGGAGCACAGATACGCAGTATTTT. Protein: CATSRASGSTDTQYF.

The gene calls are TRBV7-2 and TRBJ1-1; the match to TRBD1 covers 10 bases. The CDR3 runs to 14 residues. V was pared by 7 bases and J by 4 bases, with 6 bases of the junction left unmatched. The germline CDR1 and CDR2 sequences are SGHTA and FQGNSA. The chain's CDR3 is CASTKGDRGTEAFF. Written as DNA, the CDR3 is TGTGCCAGCACCAAGGGGGACAGGGGCACTGAAGCTTTCTTT.

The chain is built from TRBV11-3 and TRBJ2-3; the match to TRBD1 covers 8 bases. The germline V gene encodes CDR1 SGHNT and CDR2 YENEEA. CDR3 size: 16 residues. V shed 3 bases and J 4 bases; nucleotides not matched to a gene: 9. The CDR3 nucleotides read TGTGCCAGCAGCTTTGCCAGGGGGCTGGGCGCAGATACGCAGTATTTT. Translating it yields CASSFARGLGADTQYF.

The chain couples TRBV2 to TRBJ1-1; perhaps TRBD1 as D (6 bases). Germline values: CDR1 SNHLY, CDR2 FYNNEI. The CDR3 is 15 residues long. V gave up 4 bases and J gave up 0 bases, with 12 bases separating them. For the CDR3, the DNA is TGTGCCAGCAGTGTCCGGGACACTTTGAACACTGAAGCTTTCTTT. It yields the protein CASSVRDTLNTEAFF.

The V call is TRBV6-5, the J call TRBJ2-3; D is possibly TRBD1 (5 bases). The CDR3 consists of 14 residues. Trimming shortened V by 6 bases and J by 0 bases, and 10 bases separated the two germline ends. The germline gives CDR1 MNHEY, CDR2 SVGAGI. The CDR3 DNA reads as TGTGCCAGCAGGAGGCAGGGTAGCACAGATACGCAGTATTTT. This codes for CASRRQGSTDTQYF.